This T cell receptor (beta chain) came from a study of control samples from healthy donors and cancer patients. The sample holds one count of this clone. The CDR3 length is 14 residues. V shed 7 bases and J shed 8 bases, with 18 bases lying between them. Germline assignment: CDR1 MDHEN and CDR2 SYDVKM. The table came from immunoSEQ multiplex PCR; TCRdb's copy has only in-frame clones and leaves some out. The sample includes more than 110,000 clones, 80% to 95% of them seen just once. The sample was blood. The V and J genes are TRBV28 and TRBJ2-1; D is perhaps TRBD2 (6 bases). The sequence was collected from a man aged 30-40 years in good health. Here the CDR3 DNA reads TGTGCCAGCACCCTCAGGGCGGGACGGGATGAGCAGTTCTTC. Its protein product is CASTLRAGRDEQFF.